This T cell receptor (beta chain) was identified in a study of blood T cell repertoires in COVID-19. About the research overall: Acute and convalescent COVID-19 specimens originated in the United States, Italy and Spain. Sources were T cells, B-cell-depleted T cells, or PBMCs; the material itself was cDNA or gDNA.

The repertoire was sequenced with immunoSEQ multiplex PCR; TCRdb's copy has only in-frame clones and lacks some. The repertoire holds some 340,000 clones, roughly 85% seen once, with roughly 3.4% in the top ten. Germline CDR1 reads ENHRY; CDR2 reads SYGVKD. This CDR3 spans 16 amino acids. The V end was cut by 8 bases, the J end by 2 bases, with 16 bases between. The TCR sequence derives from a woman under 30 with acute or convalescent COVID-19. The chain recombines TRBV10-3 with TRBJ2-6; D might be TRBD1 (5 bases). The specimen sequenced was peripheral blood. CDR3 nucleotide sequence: TGTGCCATCGCTGGACATGGGAAGACTGGGGCCAACGTCCTGACTTTC. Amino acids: CAIAGHGKTGANVLTF.